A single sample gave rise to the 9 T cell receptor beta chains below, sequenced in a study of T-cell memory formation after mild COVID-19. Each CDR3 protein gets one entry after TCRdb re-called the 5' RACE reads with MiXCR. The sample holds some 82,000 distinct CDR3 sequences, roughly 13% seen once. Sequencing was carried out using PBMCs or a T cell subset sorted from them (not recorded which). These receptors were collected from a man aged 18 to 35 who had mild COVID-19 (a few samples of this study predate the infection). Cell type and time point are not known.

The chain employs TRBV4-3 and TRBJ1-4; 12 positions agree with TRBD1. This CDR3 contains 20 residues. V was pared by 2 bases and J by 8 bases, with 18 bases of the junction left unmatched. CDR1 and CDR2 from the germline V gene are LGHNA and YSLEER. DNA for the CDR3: TGCGCCAGCAGCCAACTCCTCCGGGACAGGGGGCGCGGGGAAAAGGAAAAACTGTTTTTT. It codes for CASSQLLRDRGRGEKEKLFF.

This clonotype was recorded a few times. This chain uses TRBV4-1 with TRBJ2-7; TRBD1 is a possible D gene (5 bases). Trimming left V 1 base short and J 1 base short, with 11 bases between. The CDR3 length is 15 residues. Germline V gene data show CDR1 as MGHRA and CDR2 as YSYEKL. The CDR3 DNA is TGCGCCAGCAGCCAAGGCCCGGACAATTCCTACGAGCAGTACTTC. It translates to CASSQGPDNSYEQYF.

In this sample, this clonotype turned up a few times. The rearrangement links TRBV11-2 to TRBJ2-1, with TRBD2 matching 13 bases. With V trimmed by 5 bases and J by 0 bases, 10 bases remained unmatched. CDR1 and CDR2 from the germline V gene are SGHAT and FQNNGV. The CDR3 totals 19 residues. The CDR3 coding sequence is TGTGCCAGCAGCCTCCGGGGACTAGCGGGGAGCTTCTCCTACAATGAGCAGTTCTTC. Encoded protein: CASSLRGLAGSFSYNEQFF.

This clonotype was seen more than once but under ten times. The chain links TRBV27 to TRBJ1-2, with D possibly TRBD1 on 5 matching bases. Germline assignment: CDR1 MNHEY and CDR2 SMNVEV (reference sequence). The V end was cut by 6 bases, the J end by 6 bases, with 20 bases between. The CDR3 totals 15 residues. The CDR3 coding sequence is TGTGCCAGCAGCTTCTTTCCAGTGGGGACGCATGGCTACACCTTC. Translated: CASSFFPVGTHGYTF.

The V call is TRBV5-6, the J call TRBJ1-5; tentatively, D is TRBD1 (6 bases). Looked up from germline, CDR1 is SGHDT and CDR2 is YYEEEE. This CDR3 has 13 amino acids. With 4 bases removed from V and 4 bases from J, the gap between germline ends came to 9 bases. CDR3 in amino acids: CASSATGNQPQHF. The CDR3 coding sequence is TGTGCCAGCAGCGCTACAGGGAATCAGCCCCAGCATTTT. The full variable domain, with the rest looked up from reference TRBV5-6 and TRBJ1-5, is DAGVTQSPTHLIKTRGQQVTLRCSPKSGHDTVSWYQQALGQGPQFIFQYYEEEERQRGNFPDRFSGHQFPNYSSELNVNALLLGDSALYLCASSATGNQPQHFGDGTRLSIL.

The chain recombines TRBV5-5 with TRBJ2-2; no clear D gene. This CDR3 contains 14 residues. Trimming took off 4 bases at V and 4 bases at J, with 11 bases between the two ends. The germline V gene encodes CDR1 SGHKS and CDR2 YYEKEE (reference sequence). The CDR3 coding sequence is TGTGCCAGCAGCCCACCTTTGGGCACCGGGGAGCTGTTTTTT. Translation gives CASSPPLGTGELFF.

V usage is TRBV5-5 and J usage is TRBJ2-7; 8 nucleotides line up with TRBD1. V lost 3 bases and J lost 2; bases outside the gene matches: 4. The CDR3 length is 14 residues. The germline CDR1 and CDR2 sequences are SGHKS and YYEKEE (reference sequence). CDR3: CASSWDRYPYEQYF. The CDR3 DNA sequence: TGTGCCAGCAGCTGGGACAGGTACCCCTACGAGCAGTACTTC.

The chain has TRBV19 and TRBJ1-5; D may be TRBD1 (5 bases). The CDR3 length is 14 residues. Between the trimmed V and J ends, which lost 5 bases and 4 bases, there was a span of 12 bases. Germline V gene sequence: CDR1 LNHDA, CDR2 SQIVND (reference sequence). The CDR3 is CASSWGPLNQPQHF. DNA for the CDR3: TGTGCCAGTAGTTGGGGACCTCTAAATCAGCCCCAGCATTTT.

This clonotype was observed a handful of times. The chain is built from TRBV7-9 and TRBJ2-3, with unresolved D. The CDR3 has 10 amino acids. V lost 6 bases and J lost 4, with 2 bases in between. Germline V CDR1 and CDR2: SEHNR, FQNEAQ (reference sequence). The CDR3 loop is CASRSDTQYF. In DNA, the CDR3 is TGTGCCAGCAGATCAGATACGCAGTATTTT.